This T cell receptor (beta chain) was sequenced for a study of technical replicates of blood from a handful of donors. Trimming took 7 bases from V and 3 from J; bases not matched to a gene: 5. Germline V gene sequence: CDR1 LNHDA, CDR2 SQIVND (reference sequence). The length of the CDR3 is 14 residues. Only one count was recorded for this clone. Clones were read by immunoSEQ multiplex PCR, and TCRdb kept only the in-frame ones, dropping some. The repertoire holds about 82,000 clones, with roughly 94% as singletons. The V gene is TRBV19, the J gene TRBJ2-2; 7 nucleotides agree with TRBD1. Sequencing used T cells isolated from PBMCs. The source is a human donor in good health. The CDR3 loop reads CASKDREHTGELFF. In DNA, the CDR3 is TGTGCCAGTAAAGACAGGGAGCACACCGGGGAGCTGTTTTTT.